This entry is about one T cell receptor beta chain. Its target is not known. The junction does not match germline at one end; this may be a read error. Amplification used 60 Vbeta primers and 13 Jbeta primers. TCRdb's copy holds only in-frame clones and misses some; the assay was immunoSEQ multiplex PCR. The data contain roughly 120,000 clones, 76% of them singletons. The data are from a study of cytomegalovirus exposure and HLA in healthy donors. Whole-study results and caveats: Analysis performed later found approximately 17,000 TCR beta sequences associated with HLA alleles at 0.05 false discovery rate. Later analysis associated a missense DCLRE1C variant with TCR beta V- and J-gene trimming. V segments that were indistinguishable, TRBV6-2 and TRBV6-3 among them, were omitted from analysis.

The CDR3 spans 16 residues. The germline CDR1 and CDR2 sequences are SEHNR and FQNEAQ (reference sequence). The V gene is TRBV7-9, the J gene TRBJ2-7; TRBD2 aligns across 9 bases. The source of this sequence is a woman aged 45-59 years in good health and CMV-seropositive. Sequenced input: PBMCs. The CDR3 region has the DNA TGTTCCAGCAGCTCAGGAACTAGCGGGCATTCCTACGAGCAGTACTTC. The encoded protein is CSSSSGTSGHSYEQYF.